These T cell receptor beta chains were read from a single sample in a study of T cell clonotyping in hematopoietic cell transplantation. The assay was immunoSEQ multiplex PCR, and TCRdb's table has in-frame clones only and misses some. Of nearly 9,000 clones listed, 65% to 90% were seen once; the top ten hold about 34%. Specimen: PBMCs, collected 180 days after allogeneic stem cell transplant. The receptors originated from a female patient younger than 45 who had an allogeneic stem cell transplant, so the T cells may come from the graft donor. Some clones in this sample may be carry-over from other donors' samples. Both conserved end residues are part of each CDR3. Each record gives: D gene, clone size, V gene, J gene, CDR3 DNA, CDR3 protein. The D gene is left open where the match is weak. A row's size may be missing; if present it is once, few, many or a size class.

.	.	TRBV7-9	TRBJ1-2	TGTGCCAGCAGCTCATGGTCCAGAGCCGATGATGGCTACACCTTC	CASSSWSRADDGYTF
.	.	TRBV11-2	TRBJ2-7	TGTGCCAGCAGCTTTGAGGGGGGGGCATCCTACGAGCAGTACTTC	CASSFEGGASYEQYF
.	few	TRBV5-1	TRBJ1-2	TGCGCCAGCAGGATGACGGGAGATGGCTACACCTTC	CASRMTGDGYTF
.	.	TRBV6-6	TRBJ1-5	TGTGCCAGCAAGGGCAGCTCCAATCAGCCCCAGCATTTT	CASKGSSNQPQHF
.	.	TRBV7-8	TRBJ2-1	TGTGCCAGCAGCTCCGGAGGGGATGAGCAGTTCTTC	CASSSGGDEQFF
.	.	TRBV27	TRBJ1-6	TGTGCCAGCAGTTTTAGAGGGCCACATAATTCACCCCTCCACTTT	CASSFRGPHNSPLHF
TRBD1	.	TRBV9	TRBJ1-1	TGTGCCAGCAGCGTTTCCGGGACAGGGGACACTGAAGCTTTCTTT	CASSVSGTGDTEAFF
.	.	TRBV30	TRBJ2-3	TGTGCCTGGAATCCTGGGGGAGATACGCAGTATTTT	CAWNPGGDTQYF
.	.	TRBV4-3	TRBJ2-7	TGCGCCAGCAGCCAACTAAGGGGCAGGGGAGACTACGAGCAGTACTTC	CASSQLRGRGDYEQYF
.	.	TRBV19	TRBJ1-5	TGTGCCAGTAGTAGGGTTGGGGGGAATCAGCCCCAGCATTTT	CASSRVGGNQPQHF
.	.	TRBV30	TRBJ1-5	TGTGCCTGGAGTGGAGAGATAAATCAGCCCCAGCATTTT	CAWSGEINQPQHF
.	.	TRBV5-1	TRBJ2-7	TGCGCCAGCAGCTTTCCAGGGGAGGCCTACGAGCAGTACTTC	CASSFPGEAYEQYF
.	.	TRBV5-6	TRBJ2-5	TGTGCCAGCAGAAAGAAAGCGACCCAGTACTTC	CASRKKATQYF
.	.	TRBV27	TRBJ2-5	TGTGCCAGCAACCGACGCCCGAAAGGCCGGAAGACCCAGTACTTC	CASNRRPKGRKTQYF
TRBD1	.	TRBV11-1	TRBJ2-7	TGTGCCAGCAGCTTAGAATTGATGGGACAGGGGCGCTCCTACGAGCAGTACTTC	CASSLELMGQGRSYEQYF
.	.	TRBV5-4	TRBJ1-2	TGTGCCAGCAGCTTGAAATGGATTATTTTCTTC	CASSLKWIIFF
.	.	TRBV19	TRBJ1-1	TGTGCCAGTAGTACACCACAGACGGTGAACACTGAAGCTTTCTTT	CASSTPQTVNTEAFF
.	.	TRBV4-2	TRBJ2-7	TGTGCCAGCAGCCTGACAGCTGGTAGGGACGAGCAGTACTTC	CASSLTAGRDEQYF
TRBD1	.	TRBV5-6	TRBJ2-1	TGTGCCAGCAGCCCGAGGCGACAGGGGGGATACAATGAGCAGTTCTTC	CASSPRRQGGYNEQFF
.	.	TRBV5-6	TRBJ1-5	TGTGCCAGCAGCTTAGGATGGGGGGTGGATCAGCCCCAGCATTTT	CASSLGWGVDQPQHF
TRBD2	.	TRBV25-1	TRBJ2-2	TGTGCCAGCAGTCAACTAGCGGGGGCCTACACCGGGGAGCTGTTTTTT	CASSQLAGAYTGELFF
.	.	TRBV7-2	TRBJ1-2	TGTGCCAGCAGCTTAGAGTATTCCTATGGCTACACCTTC	CASSLEYSYGYTF
.	.	TRBV7-9	TRBJ1-2	TGTGCCAGCAGCTTAGACGGCAGGGCCAATAACTATGGCTACACCTTC	CASSLDGRANNYGYTF
TRBD1	.	TRBV18	TRBJ2-7	TGTGCCAGCTCACGCGGACAGGGTTACTACGAGCAGTACTTC	CASSRGQGYYEQYF
.	.	TRBV5-1	TRBJ1-3	TGCGCCAGCAGCTTGGTGCCGGGGAACTCTGGAAACACCATATATTTT	CASSLVPGNSGNTIYF
TRBD1	once	TRBV5-1	TRBJ2-1	TGCGCCAGCAGCTTGGGAGGGACAGGTTACAATGAGCAGTTCTTC	CASSLGGTGYNEQFF
TRBD2	.	TRBV6-4	TRBJ2-3	TGTGCCAGCAGTGACAGCGGGGGGGCCGATACGCAGTATTTT	CASSDSGGADTQYF
TRBD1	.	TRBV28	TRBJ1-2	TGTGCCAGCAGTTTGGGACAGTCTAACTATGGCTACACCTTC	CASSLGQSNYGYTF
.	once	TRBV9	TRBJ1-3	TGTGCCAGCAGCGTAGGTCAGGGGCCCTCTGGAAACACCATATATTTT	CASSVGQGPSGNTIYF
.	.	TRBV19	TRBJ1-1	TGTGCCAGTAGTATAAGGACGGTGAACACTGAAGCTTTCTTT	CASSIRTVNTEAFF
.	large	TRBV21-1	TRBJ1-5	TGTGCCAGCAGCAATTGGAGGGATCATCAGCCCCAGCATTTT	CASSNWRDHQPQHF
TRBD1	.	TRBV7-2	TRBJ1-2	TGTGCCAGCAGCGTCGTCAACGGACAGGGCCATGGCTACACCTTC	CASSVVNGQGHGYTF
TRBD1	.	TRBV7-3	TRBJ2-4	TGTGCCAGCAGCTTGGGACAGGGGGCCGACATTCAGTACTTC	CASSLGQGADIQYF
.	once	TRBV5-4	TRBJ1-5	TGTGCCAGCAGCTTGTCAGGGACGATGAATCAGCCCCAGCATTTT	CASSLSGTMNQPQHF
.	.	TRBV19	TRBJ2-5	TGTGCCAGTAGTCGGAGAGGTGAAGAGACCCAGTACTTC	CASSRRGEETQYF
TRBD2	once	TRBV11-2	TRBJ2-5	TGTGCCAGCGCAATGCCCGCGGGGGGATTGAAGACCCAGTACTTC	CASAMPAGGLKTQYF
.	.	TRBV7-2	TRBJ2-7	TGTGCCAGCAGCTCATCACCCTACGGGGGAGAGCAGTACTTC	CASSSSPYGGEQYF
.	.	TRBV23-1	TRBJ1-5	TGCGCCAGCAGTCAGTGTGTTGGCAATCAGCCCCAGCATTTT	CASSQCVGNQPQHF
.	.	TRBV2	TRBJ1-4	TGTGCCAGCATGTACGAAAAACTGTTTTTT	CASMYEKLFF
.	.	TRBV7-7	TRBJ2-1	TGTGCTAGCAGCCCTAATGACGGGTTAGAGCAGTTCTTC	CASSPNDGLEQFF
TRBD1	.	TRBV7-2	TRBJ2-2	TGTGCCAGCAGCTTCACAGGGGAGTTAAACGGGGAGCTGTTTTTT	CASSFTGELNGELFF
.	.	TRBV6-1	TRBJ2-3	TGTGCCAGCAGTGAATATCGGCAGGGGGAGGGGGATACGCAGTATTTT	CASSEYRQGEGDTQYF
TRBD1	.	TRBV29-1	TRBJ1-1	TGCAGCACGCGGACAGGGGGCTATTCGACCACTGAAGCTTTCTTT	CSTRTGGYSTTEAFF